This T cell receptor (beta chain) was found in a study of cytotoxic CD8 clonotypes in ibrutinib-treated CLL. Study in general: Response was recorded as partial in around 25 patients and complete in 2; at median around 68 months, roughly 14 remained remitted and about twelve had progressed.

The planned depth of sequencing spanned 1 in 200,000 to 1 in 1 million T cells. Repertoires were generated with immunoSEQ multiplex PCR, while TCRdb's copy carries only in-frame clones and drops some. Altogether a few hundred thousand clones are present, 80% being singletons, with the ten largest covering about 6.3%. Concerning this clone itself: Its antigen is unknown.

The CDR3 extends over 13 amino acids. The germline CDR1 and CDR2 sequences are MDHEN and SYDVKM. The V and J ends lost 7 bases and 0 bases respectively, with 8 bases between them. Findings of the study overall: Rising at ibrutinib response, clonality subsequently fell back toward baseline at progression.

The sequencing used PBMCs, collected before ibrutinib treatment. The sequence derives from a human donor with chronic lymphocytic leukemia. The J gene is TRBJ2-3, the V gene TRBV28; no reliable D call. DNA for the CDR3: TGTGCCAGCATCGAACTGAGCACAGATACGCAGTATTTT. Translating it yields CASIELSTDTQYF.